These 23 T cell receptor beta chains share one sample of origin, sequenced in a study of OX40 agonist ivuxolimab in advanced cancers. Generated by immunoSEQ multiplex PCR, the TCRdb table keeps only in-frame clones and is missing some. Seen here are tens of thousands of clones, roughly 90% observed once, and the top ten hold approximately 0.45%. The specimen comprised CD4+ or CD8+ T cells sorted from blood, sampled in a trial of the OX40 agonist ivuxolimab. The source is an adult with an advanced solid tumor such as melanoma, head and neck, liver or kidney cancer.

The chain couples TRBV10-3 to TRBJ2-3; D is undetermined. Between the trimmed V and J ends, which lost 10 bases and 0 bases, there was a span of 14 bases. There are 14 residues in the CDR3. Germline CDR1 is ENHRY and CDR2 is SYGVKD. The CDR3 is CATVAGESTDTQYF. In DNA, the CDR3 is TGTGCCACCGTTGCCGGAGAGAGCACAGATACGCAGTATTTT.

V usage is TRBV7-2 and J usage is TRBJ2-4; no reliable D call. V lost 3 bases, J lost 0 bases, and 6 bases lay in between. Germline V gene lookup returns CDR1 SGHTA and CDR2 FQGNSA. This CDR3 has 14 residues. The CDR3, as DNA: TGTGCCAGCAGCTTTAGGAAAGCCAAAAACATTCAGTACTTC. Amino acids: CASSFRKAKNIQYF.

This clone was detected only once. The CDR3 region has the DNA TGCGCCAGCAGCTTGGGGACTAGCGAGGCAGATACGCAGTATTTT. Amino acids: CASSLGTSEADTQYF. This rearrangement joins TRBV5-1 to TRBJ2-3; TRBD2 aligns across 9 bases. V was pared by 0 bases and J by 4 bases, with 3 bases of the junction left unmatched. The CDR3 totals 15 residues. Germline loops: CDR1 SGHRS, CDR2 YFSETQ. The whole variable domain, filled in from reference TRBV5-1 and TRBJ2-3, reads KAGVTQTPRYLIKTRGQQVTLSCSPISGHRSVSWYQQTPGQGLQFLFEYFSETQRNKGNFPGRFSGRQFSNSRSEMNVSTLELGDSALYLCASSLGTSEADTQYFGPGTRLTVL.

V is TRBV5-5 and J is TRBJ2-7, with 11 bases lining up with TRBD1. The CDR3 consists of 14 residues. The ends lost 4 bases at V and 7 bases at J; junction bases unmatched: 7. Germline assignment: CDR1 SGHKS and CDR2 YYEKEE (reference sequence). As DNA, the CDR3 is TGTGCCAGCAGCGTAGGACAGGGGGCGCGGGAGCAGTACTTC. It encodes CASSVGQGAREQYF.

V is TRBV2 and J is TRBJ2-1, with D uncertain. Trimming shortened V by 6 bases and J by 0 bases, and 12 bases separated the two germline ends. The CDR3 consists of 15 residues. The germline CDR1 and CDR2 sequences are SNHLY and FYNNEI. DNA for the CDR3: TGTGCCAGCAGCCTCCGGCGTAGCTCCTACAATGAGCAGTTCTTC. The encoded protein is CASSLRRSSYNEQFF.

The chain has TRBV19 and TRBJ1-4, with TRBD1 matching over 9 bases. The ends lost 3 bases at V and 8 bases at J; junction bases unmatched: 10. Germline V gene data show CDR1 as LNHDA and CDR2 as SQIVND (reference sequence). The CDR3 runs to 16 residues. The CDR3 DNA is TGTGCCAGTAGTATCGGTGGGCGGACAGGGGACGAAAAACTGTTTTTT. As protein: CASSIGGRTGDEKLFF.

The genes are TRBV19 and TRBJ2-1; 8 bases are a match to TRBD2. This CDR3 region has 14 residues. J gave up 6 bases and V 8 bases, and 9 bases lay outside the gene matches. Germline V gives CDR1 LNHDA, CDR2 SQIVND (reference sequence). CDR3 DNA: TGTGCCAGTTGCCCGGGACTAGAACCCAATGAGCAGTTCTTC. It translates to CASCPGLEPNEQFF.

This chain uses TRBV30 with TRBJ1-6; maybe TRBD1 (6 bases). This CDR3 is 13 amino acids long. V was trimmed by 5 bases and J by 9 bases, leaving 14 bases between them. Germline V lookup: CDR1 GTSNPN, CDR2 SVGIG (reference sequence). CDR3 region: CAWLNRVGSPLHF. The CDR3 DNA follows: TGTGCCTGGTTAAACAGGGTGGGTTCACCCCTCCACTTT. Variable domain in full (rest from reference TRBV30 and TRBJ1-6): SQTIHQWPATLVQPVGSPLSLECTVEGTSNPNLYWYRQAAGRGLQLLFYSVGIGQISSEVPQNLSASRPQDRQFILSSKKLLLSDSGFYLCAWLNRVGSPLHFGNGTRLTVT.

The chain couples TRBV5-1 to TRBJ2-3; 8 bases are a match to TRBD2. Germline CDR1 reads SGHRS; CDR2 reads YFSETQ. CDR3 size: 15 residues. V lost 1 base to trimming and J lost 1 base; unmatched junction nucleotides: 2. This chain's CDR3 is CASSLRREGTDTQYF. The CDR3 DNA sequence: TGCGCCAGCAGCTTGAGGCGGGAGGGCACAGATACGCAGTATTTT.

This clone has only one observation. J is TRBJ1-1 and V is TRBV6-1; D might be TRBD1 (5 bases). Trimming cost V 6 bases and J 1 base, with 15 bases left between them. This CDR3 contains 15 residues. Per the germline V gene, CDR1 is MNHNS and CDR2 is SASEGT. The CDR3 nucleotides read TGTGCCAGCAGGGGACCCGGGCAGGCGAACACTGAAGCTTTCTTT. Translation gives CASRGPGQANTEAFF.

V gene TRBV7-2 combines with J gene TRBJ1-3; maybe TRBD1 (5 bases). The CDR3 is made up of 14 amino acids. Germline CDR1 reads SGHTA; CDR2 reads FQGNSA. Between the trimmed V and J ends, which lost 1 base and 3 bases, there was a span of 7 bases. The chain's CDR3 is CASSLGQGGNTIYF. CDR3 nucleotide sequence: TGTGCCAGCAGCTTAGGGCAGGGTGGAAACACCATATATTTT.

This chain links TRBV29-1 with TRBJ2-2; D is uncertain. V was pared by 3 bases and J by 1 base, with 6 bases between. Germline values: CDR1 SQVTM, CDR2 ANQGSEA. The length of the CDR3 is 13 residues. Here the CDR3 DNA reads TGCAGCGTTGATTTTTGGAACACCGGGGAGCTGTTTTTT. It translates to CSVDFWNTGELFF.

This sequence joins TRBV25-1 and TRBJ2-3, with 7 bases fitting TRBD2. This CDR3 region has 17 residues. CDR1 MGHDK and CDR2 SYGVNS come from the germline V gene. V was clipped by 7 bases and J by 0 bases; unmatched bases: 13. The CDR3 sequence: CASTPDWGEGSTDTQYF. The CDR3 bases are TGTGCCAGCACCCCTGATTGGGGGGAGGGCAGCACAGATACGCAGTATTTT.

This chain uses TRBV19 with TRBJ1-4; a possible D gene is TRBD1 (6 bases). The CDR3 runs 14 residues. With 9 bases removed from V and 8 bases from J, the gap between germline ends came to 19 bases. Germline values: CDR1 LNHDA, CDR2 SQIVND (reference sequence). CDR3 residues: CASDPMGAGEKLFF. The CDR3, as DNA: TGTGCCAGCGATCCGATGGGGGCAGGAGAAAAACTGTTTTTT. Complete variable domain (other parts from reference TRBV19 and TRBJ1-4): DGGITQSPKYLFRKEGQNVTLSCEQNLNHDAMYWYRQDPGQGLRLIYYSQIVNDFQKGDIAEGYSVSREKKESFPLTVTSAQKNPTAFYLCASDPMGAGEKLFFGSGTQLSVL.

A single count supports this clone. The CDR3 sequence: CASSPNGLANYGYTF. CDR3 bases: TGTGCCAGCAGTCCGAACGGGCTAGCTAACTATGGCTACACCTTC. The chain joins TRBV7-6 to TRBJ1-2; D remains unclear. The germline gives CDR1 SGHVS, CDR2 FNYEAQ. This CDR3 has 15 amino acids. With 6 bases removed from V and 0 bases from J, the gap between germline ends came to 14 bases.

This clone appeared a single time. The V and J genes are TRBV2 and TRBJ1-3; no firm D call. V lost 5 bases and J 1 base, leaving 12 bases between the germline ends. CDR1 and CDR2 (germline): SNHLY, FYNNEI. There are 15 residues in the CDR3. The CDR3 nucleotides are TGTGCCAGCAGTTCCGGTTTAAGGTCTGGAAACACCATATATTTT. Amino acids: CASSSGLRSGNTIYF.

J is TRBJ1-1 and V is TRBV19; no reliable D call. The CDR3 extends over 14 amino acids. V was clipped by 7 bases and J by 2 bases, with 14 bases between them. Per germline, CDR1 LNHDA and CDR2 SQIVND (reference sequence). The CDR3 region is CASTPGPQNTEAFF. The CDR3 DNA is TGTGCCAGTACCCCCGGACCGCAAAACACTGAAGCTTTCTTT. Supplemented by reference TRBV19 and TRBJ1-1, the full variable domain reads DGGITQSPKYLFRKEGQNVTLSCEQNLNHDAMYWYRQDPGQGLRLIYYSQIVNDFQKGDIAEGYSVSREKKESFPLTVTSAQKNPTAFYLCASTPGPQNTEAFFGQGTRLTVV.

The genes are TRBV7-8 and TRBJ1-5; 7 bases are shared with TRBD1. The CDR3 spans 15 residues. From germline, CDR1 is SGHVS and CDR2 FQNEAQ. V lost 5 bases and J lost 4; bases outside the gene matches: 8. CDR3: CASSAGTETNQPQHF. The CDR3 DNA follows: TGTGCCAGCAGCGCCGGGACAGAGACTAATCAGCCCCAGCATTTT.

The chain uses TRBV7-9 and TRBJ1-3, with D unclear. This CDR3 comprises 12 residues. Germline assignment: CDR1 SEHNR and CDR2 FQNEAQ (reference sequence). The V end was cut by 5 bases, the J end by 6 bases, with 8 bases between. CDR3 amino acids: CASSPEENTIYF. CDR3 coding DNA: TGTGCCAGCAGCCCGGAAGAAAACACCATATATTTT.

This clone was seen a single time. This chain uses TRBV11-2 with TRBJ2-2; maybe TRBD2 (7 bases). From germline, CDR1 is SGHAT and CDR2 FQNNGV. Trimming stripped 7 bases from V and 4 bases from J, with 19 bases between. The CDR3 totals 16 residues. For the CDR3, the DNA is TGTGCCAGCATCCCCCGGGGGGCGGGGGTCACCGGGGAGCTGTTTTTT. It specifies CASIPRGAGVTGELFF.

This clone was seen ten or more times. CDR3 coding DNA: TGTGCCAGCAGTCCAGGGTACGCCGGGGAGCTGTTTTTT. It specifies CASSPGYAGELFF. The J gene is TRBJ2-2, the V gene TRBV11-2, with a weak D call TRBD1 (5 bases). There are 13 residues in the CDR3. Trimming removed 6 bases at V and 6 bases at J, with 11 bases between. Germline loops: CDR1 SGHAT, CDR2 FQNNGV.

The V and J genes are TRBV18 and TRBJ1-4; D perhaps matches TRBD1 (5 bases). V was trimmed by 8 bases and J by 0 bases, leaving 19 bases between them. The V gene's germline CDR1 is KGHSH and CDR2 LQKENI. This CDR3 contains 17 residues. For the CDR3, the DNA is TGTGCCAGCGCTGGTCAAACCATACAGGCAACTAATGAAAAACTGTTTTTT. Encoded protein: CASAGQTIQATNEKLFF.

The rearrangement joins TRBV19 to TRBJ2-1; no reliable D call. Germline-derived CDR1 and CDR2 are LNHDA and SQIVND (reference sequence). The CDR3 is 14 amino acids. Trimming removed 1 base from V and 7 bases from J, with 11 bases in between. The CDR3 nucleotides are TGTGCCAGTAGTATAGTTGGTTTTGGGAATGAGCAGTTCTTC. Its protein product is CASSIVGFGNEQFF.